This TCR beta chain was obtained from a study of cytomegalovirus exposure and HLA in healthy donors. Across the whole study: The approximately 110 validation repertoires used a platform that matched the one used for the 550 to 800 first-cohort repertoires, as a later analysis reported.

Study-wide results and caveats: It was reported that the classifier diagnosed cytomegalovirus status with high specificity and sensitivity in both the original and validation cohorts.

Separate from the roughly 700-subject first cohort was the approximately 110-subject validation cohort, to which the donors belonged. In regard to this clone: The antigen is undetermined.

Profiled with immunoSEQ multiplex PCR; TCRdb holds only in-frame clones, not every one. The sample lists 100,000 to 150,000 clones, about 93% occurring once. The clonotype comes from a woman younger than 35 in good health and CMV-seronegative. The sequencing sample was made of PBMCs.

The CDR3 loop reads CASSPGGSLETQYF. Written as DNA, the CDR3 is TGTGCCAGCAGCCCCGGGGGGTCATTGGAGACCCAGTACTTC. The chain carries TRBV9 and TRBJ2-5, with 7 bases fitting TRBD2. CDR1 SGDLS and CDR2 YYNGEE come from the germline V gene. Trimming removed 4 bases from V and 5 bases from J; junction bases left unmatched: 8. The CDR3 consists of 14 residues.